The clone carrying this T cell receptor (beta chain) was detected once. Germline CDR1 is SGHRS and CDR2 is YFSETQ. This CDR3 comprises 17 residues. The V and J ends lost 5 bases and 0 bases respectively, with 18 bases between them. The sample comes from a study of control samples from healthy donors and cancer patients. The data were produced by immunoSEQ multiplex PCR, yet TCRdb's version contains in-frame clones alone and is incomplete. Among about 220,000 clones listed, roughly 94% were seen once. The chain is built from TRBV5-1 and TRBJ1-3; D is unresolved. The clonotype comes from a man over 45 in good health. Specimen: blood. Written as DNA, the CDR3 is TGCGCCAGCAGGGGAGTCGGGGAGGCCGGCTCTGGAAACACCATATATTTT. As protein: CASRGVGEAGSGNTIYF.